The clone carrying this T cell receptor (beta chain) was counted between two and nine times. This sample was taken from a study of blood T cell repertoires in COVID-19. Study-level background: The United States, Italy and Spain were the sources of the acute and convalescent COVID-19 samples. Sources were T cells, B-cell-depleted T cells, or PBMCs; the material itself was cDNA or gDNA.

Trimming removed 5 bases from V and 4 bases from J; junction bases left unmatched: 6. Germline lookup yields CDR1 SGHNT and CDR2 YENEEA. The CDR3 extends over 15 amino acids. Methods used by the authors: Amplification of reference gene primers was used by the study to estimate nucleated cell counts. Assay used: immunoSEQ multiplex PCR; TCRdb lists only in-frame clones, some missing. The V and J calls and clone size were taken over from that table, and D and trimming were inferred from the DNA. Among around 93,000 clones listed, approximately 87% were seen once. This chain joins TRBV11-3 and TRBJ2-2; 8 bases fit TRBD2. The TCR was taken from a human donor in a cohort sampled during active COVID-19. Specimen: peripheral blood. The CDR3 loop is CASSRRRGGTGELFF. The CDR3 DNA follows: TGTGCCAGCAGCCGACGACGGGGGGGCACCGGGGAGCTGTTTTTT.